Given below is one T cell receptor (beta chain) in context. Original handling: Amplification of reference gene primers provided the estimated nucleated cell counts. The table came from immunoSEQ multiplex PCR; TCRdb's copy has only in-frame clones and leaves some out. V, J and clone size derive from that table, while D and trimming were established from the DNA sequence. The sample yields around 140,000 clones, about 90% seen once. With 1 base removed from V and 8 bases from J, the gap between germline ends came to 8 bases. Germline V lookup: CDR1 SGHTA, CDR2 FQGNSA. This CDR3 comprises 12 residues. The record originates from a study of blood T cell repertoires in COVID-19.

This sequence originates from a woman aged 45-65 years with acute or convalescent COVID-19. The source material was peripheral blood. The chain employs TRBV7-2 and TRBJ1-2; the D gene is possibly TRBD1 (6 bases). The chain's CDR3 is CASSLDTGGYTF. CDR3 in DNA: TGTGCCAGCAGCTTAGACACAGGGGGCTACACCTTC.